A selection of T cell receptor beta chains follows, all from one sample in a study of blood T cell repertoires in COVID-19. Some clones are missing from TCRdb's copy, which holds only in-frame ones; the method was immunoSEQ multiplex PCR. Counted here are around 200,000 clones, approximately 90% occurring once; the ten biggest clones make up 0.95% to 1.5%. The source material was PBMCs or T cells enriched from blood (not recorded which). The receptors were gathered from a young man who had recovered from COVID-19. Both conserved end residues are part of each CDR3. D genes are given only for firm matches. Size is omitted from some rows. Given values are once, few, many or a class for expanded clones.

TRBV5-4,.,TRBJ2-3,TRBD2,TGTGCCAGCAGCTTGGACCCCACTAGCGGGGGAAGCACAGATACGCAGTATTTT,CASSLDPTSGGSTDTQYF
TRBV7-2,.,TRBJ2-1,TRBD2,TGTGCCAGCAGCACTGGACTAGCGGAGAGGAATGAGCAGTTCTTC,CASSTGLAERNEQFF
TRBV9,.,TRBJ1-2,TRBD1,TGTGCCAGCAGCGTTACAGGGGATCAGGGCTATGGCTACACCTTC,CASSVTGDQGYGYTF
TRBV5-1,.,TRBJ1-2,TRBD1,TGCGCCAGCAGCTTGGAGGGACAGGGGACTAACTATGGCTACACCTTC,CASSLEGQGTNYGYTF
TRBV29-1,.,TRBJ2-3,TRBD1,TGCAGCGTTGATCAATTCGGACAGGGTATGACAGATACGCAGTATTTT,CSVDQFGQGMTDTQYF
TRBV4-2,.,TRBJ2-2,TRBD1,TGTGCCAGCAGCCCCCGAACTGGACAGGGAGCGACCGGGGAGCTGTTTTTT,CASSPRTGQGATGELFF
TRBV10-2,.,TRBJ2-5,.,TGCGCCAGCAGCTTAGCGGCTTTCCAAGAGACCCAGTACTTC,CASSLAAFQETQYF
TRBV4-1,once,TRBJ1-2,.,TGCGCCAGCAGCCAAGTCGGGGTCGACTATGGCTACACCTTC,CASSQVGVDYGYTF
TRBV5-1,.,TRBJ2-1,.,TGCGCCAGCAAAGTGGCCCCGGGACAAATCTACAATGAGCAGTTCTTC,CASKVAPGQIYNEQFF
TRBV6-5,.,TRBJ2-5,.,TGTGCCAGCAGTTCCCTCAGTGAGACCCAGTACTTC,CASSSLSETQYF
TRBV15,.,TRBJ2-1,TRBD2,TGTGCCACCAGCAAAGATCTAGCGGGAGATCGCGAGCAGTTCTTC,CATSKDLAGDREQFF